The entry that follows covers one T cell receptor (beta chain) sequence. Its cognate antigen is unknown. This record comes from a study of cytomegalovirus exposure and HLA in healthy donors. Study context: Falling in the Caucasian-associated ancestry cluster were 81% of some 400 genotyped donors.

PCR primers comprised 60 Vbeta and 13 Jbeta primers. Generated by immunoSEQ multiplex PCR, the TCRdb table keeps only in-frame clones and is missing some. In the table there are more than 150,000 clones, roughly 77% of which are singletons. Broader study findings: The majority of TCR sequences were rare, yet some public TCRs appeared in many donors. Most likely, a cluster of highly shared sequence variants arose as a sequencing artifact.

The ends lost 1 base at V and 2 bases at J; junction bases unmatched: 8. Germline-derived CDR1 and CDR2 are SGDLS and YYNGEE. The CDR3 is 17 residues long. The origin of this receptor is a woman in her twenties or thirties in good health and CMV-seropositive. The chain has TRBV9 and TRBJ2-2; TRBD1 matches at 7 bases. Sequencing was carried out using PBMCs. CDR3: CASSVRGTAANTGELFF. CDR3 sequence (DNA): TGTGCCAGCAGCGTAAGAGGGACAGCGGCAAACACCGGGGAGCTGTTTTTT.